Sequencing of this T cell receptor beta chain was carried out in a study of blood T cells in healthy people across ages. A sample-barcoded 5' primer and a J-beta primer mix were used in a second PCR of about 7 to 11 cycles. TCRdb itself ran the 5' RACE reads through MiXCR, one entry per CDR3 protein. The table lists 1.5 million to 2 million distinct CDR3 sequences, roughly 27% of them singletons. This clonotype was detected many times. Per the germline V gene, CDR1 is SGDLS and CDR2 is YYNGEE. V shed 0 bases and J 5 bases; nucleotides not matched to a gene: 3. The CDR3 contains 15 residues. The chain recombines TRBV9 with TRBJ2-1, with TRBD2 matching 9 bases. The sequenced sample consisted of blood. The source is a woman aged 30 to 39 in good health. This CDR3 reads CASSVVSGRDNEQFF. The CDR3 nucleotides are TGTGCCAGCAGCGTAGTTAGCGGGAGAGACAATGAGCAGTTCTTC. Full variable domain (missing parts from reference TRBV9 and TRBJ2-1): DSGVTQTPKHLITATGQRVTLRCSPRSGDLSVYWYQQSLDQGLQFLIQYYNGEERAKGNILERFSAQQFPDLHSELNLSSLELGDSALYFCASSVVSGRDNEQFFGPGTRLTVL.